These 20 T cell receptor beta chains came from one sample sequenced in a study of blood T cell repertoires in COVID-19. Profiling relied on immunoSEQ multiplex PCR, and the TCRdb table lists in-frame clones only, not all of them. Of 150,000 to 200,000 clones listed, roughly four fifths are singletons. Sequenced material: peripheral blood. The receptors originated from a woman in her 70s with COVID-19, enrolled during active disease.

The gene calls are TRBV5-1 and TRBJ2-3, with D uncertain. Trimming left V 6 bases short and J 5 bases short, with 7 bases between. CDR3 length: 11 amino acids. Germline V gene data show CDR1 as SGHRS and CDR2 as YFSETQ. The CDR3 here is CASTLLDTQYF. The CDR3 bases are TGCGCCAGCACCCTACTAGATACGCAGTATTTT.

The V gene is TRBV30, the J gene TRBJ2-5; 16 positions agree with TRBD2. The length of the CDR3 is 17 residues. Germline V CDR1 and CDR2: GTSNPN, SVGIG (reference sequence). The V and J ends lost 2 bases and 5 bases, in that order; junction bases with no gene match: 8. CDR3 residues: CAWSSGLAGGPGETQYF. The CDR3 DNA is TGTGCCTGGAGTTCGGGACTAGCGGGAGGGCCTGGGGAGACCCAGTACTTC.

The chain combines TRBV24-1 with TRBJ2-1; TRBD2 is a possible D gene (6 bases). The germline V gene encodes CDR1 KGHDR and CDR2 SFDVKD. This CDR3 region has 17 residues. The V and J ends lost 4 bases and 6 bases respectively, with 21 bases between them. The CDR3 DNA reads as TGTGCCACCAGTGAGGCCTTCGGTCGGGAGACGTCCAATGAGCAGTTCTTC. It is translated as CATSEAFGRETSNEQFF.

CDR3 DNA: TGTGCCAGCAGATTAAGGACTAGCGGAGGGGCCGAGCAGTACTTC. Protein: CASRLRTSGGAEQYF. The chain couples TRBV28 to TRBJ2-7; the match to TRBD2 covers 10 bases. V gave up 6 bases and J gave up 6 bases; unmatched junction bases: 11. CDR1 and CDR2 from the germline V gene are MDHEN and SYDVKM. CDR3 length equals 15 residues.

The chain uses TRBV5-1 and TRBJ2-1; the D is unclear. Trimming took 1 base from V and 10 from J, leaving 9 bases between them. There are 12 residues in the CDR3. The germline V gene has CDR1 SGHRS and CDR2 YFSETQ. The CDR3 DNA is TGCGCCAGCAGCTTGAGAGGAGTCGAGCAGTTCTTC. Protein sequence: CASSLRGVEQFF.

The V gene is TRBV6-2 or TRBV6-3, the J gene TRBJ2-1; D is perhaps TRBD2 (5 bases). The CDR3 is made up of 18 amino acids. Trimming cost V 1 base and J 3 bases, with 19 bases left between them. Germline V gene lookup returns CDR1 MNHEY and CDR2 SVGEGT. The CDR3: CASSYLMTLAQGYNEQFF. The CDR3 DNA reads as TGTGCCAGCAGTTACTTGATGACTCTAGCCCAAGGCTACAATGAGCAGTTCTTC.

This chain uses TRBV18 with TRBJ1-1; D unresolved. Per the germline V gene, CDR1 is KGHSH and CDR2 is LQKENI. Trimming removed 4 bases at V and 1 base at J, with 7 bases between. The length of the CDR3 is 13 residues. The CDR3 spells CASSQHKNTEAFF. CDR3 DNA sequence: TGTGCCAGCTCACAACACAAGAACACTGAAGCTTTCTTT.

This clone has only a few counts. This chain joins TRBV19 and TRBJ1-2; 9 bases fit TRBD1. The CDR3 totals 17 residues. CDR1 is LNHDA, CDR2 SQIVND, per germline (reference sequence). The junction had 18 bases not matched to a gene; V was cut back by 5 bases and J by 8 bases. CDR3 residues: CASSSRSGTGKIYGYTF. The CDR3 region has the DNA TGTGCCAGTAGTTCACGTTCCGGGACAGGGAAGATCTACGGCTACACCTTC.

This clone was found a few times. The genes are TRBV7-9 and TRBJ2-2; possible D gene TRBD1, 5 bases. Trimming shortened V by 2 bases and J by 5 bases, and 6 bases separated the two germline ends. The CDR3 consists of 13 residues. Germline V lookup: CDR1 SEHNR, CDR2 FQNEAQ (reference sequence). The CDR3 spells CASSLRTTGELFF. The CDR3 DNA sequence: TGTGCCAGCAGCTTAAGGACAACCGGGGAGCTGTTTTTT.

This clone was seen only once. The CDR3 sequence is CASIRAGAYNEQFF. CDR3 nucleotides: TGTGCCAGCATCCGAGCGGGAGCTTACAATGAGCAGTTCTTC. This sequence joins TRBV6-6 and TRBJ2-1; 8 bases match TRBD2. V trimming: 7 bases; J trimming: 4 bases; junction bases outside the gene matches: 6. The length of the CDR3 is 14 residues. Germline V gene data show CDR1 as MNHNY and CDR2 as SVGAGI (reference sequence).

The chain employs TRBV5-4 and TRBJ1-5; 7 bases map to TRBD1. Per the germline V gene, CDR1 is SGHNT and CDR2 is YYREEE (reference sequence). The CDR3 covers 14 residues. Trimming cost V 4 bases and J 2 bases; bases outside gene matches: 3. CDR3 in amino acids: CASSRGQGNQPQHF. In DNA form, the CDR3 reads TGTGCCAGCAGCCGAGGACAGGGCAATCAGCCCCAGCATTTT.

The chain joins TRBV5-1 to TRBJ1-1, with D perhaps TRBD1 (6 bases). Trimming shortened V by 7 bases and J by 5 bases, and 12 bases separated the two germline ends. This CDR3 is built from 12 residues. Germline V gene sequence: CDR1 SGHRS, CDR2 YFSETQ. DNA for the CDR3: TGCGCCAGCGCCATAGGGGGTACTGAAGCTTTCTTT. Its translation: CASAIGGTEAFF.

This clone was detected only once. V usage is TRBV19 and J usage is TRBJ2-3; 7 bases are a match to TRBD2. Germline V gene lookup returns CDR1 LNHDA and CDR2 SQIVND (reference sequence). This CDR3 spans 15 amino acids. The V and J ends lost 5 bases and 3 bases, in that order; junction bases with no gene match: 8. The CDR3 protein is CASSLDGTNTDTQYF. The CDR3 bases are TGTGCCAGTAGTCTCGATGGGACTAATACAGATACGCAGTATTTT.

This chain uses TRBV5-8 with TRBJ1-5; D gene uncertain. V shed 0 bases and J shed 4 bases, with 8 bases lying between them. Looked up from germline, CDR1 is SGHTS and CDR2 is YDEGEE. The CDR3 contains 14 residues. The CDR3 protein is CASSLVVLNQPQHF. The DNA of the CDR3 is TGTGCCAGCAGCTTGGTAGTACTAAATCAGCCCCAGCATTTT.

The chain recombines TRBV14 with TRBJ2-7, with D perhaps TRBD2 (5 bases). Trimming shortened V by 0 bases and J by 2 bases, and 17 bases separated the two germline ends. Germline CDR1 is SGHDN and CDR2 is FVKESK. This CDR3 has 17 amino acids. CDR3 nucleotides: TGTGCCAGCAGCCAAGATCTCGGGCTAGCTGGAGCCTACGAGCAGTACTTC. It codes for CASSQDLGLAGAYEQYF. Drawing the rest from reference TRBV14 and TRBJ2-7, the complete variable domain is EAGVTQFPSHSVIEKGQTVTLRCDPISGHDNLYWYRRVMGKEIKFLLHFVKESKQDESGMPNNRFLAERTGGTYSTLKVQPAELEDSGVYFCASSQDLGLAGAYEQYFGPGTRLTVT.

The CDR3 region is CASSSGLAGVRNEQFF. The CDR3 coding sequence is TGTGCCAGCAGTTCGGGATTAGCGGGAGTAAGGAATGAGCAGTTCTTC. The chain uses TRBV28 and TRBJ2-1; 9 nucleotides line up with TRBD2. This CDR3 spans 16 amino acids. CDR1 and CDR2 from the germline V gene are MDHEN and SYDVKM. Trimming cost V 4 bases and J 7 bases; bases outside gene matches: 11.

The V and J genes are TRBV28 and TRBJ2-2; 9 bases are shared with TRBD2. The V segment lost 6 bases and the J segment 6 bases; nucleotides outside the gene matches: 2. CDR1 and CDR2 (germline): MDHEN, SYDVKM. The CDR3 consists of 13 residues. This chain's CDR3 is CASRRLAAGELFF. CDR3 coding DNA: TGTGCCAGCAGGCGACTAGCGGCCGGGGAGCTGTTTTTT.

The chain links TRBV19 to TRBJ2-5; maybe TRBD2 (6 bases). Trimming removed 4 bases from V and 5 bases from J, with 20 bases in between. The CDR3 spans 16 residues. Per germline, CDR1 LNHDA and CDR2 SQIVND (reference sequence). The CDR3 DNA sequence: TGTGCCAGTAGTAGGGACTCGGCTTCGGCAGGGGAGACCCAGTACTTC. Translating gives CASSRDSASAGETQYF.

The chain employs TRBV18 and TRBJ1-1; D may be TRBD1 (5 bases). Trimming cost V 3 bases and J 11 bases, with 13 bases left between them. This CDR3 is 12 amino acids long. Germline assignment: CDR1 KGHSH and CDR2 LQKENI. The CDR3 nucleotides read TGTGCCAGCTCACCCTCAACCGGGGGGGCTTTCTTT. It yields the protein CASSPSTGGAFF.

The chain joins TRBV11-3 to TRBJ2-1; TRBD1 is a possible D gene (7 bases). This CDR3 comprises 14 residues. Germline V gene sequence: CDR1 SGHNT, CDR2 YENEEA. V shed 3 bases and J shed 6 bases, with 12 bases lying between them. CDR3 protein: CASSLRGDSNEQFF. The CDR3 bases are TGTGCCAGCAGCTTGAGGGGGGACAGCAATGAGCAGTTCTTC.